This TCR beta chain emerged from a study of a mutant IDH1 vaccine in newly diagnosed glioma. Whole-study results and caveats: A vaccine-induced immune response developed in roughly 93% of the patients.

Sequencing used immunoSEQ multiplex PCR; TCRdb keeps in-frame clones, though not all of them. Altogether roughly 120,000 clones are present, roughly 90% being singletons, with the ten largest covering roughly 0.57%. Time point defined: week 11, during vaccination. A 20-mer mutant IDH1 peptide at 300 ug was injected subcutaneously with topical imiquimod. A note on this clone: Its cognate antigen is unknown.

Germline V CDR1 and CDR2: KGHSH, LQKENI. This CDR3 spans 14 amino acids. Trimming stripped 5 bases from V and 3 bases from J, with 11 bases between. The sequenced sample was PBMCs, obtained from a glioma patient whose treatment included an IDH1 peptide vaccine. The receptor's source is a woman between 50 and 59 years old with glioma. J is TRBJ1-5 and V is TRBV18; tentatively, D is TRBD1 (5 bases). The CDR3 sequence: CASSSGPPNQPQHF. DNA for the CDR3: TGTGCCAGCTCATCGGGACCCCCCAATCAGCCCCAGCATTTT.